This T cell receptor (beta chain) was retrieved from a study of blood T cell repertoires in COVID-19. This clone was seen a handful of times. Trimming took 4 bases from V and 3 from J; bases not matched to a gene: 6. CDR1 SGHRS and CDR2 YFSETQ come from the germline V gene. CDR3 size: 15 residues. Recovery meant two consecutive negative NP/OP PCR tests, professional clearance, or resolved symptoms. The repertoire was sequenced with immunoSEQ multiplex PCR; TCRdb's copy has only in-frame clones and lacks some. The data contain about 160,000 clones, more than 70% of them singletons. This receptor was taken from a man between 60 and 75 years old who had recovered from COVID-19. The sample consisted of PBMCs or T cells enriched from blood (not recorded which). The chain uses TRBV5-1 and TRBJ2-2; 7 bases match TRBD1. CDR3 amino acids: CASSPGTADTGELFF. For the CDR3, the DNA is TGCGCCAGCAGCCCTGGGACAGCGGACACCGGGGAGCTGTTTTTT.